Each of the 15 T cell receptor beta chains below was sequenced from the same sample in a study of T cells after somatic rescue of genetic block. Profiled with immunoSEQ multiplex PCR; TCRdb holds only in-frame clones, not every one. There are 60,000 to 90,000 clones in the sample; roughly 88% occur only once, and approximately 3% lies in the top ten. Sequencing input: peripheral blood mononuclear cells (PBMCs). All receptors come from a man aged 30 to 45.

This clone has only one observation. This chain connects TRBV5-6 to TRBJ1-1; D gene uncertain. The CDR3 runs to 12 residues. The germline CDR1 and CDR2 sequences are SGHDT and YYEEEE. V lost 0 bases, J lost 8 bases, and 8 bases lay in between. The CDR3 is CASSLAEVEAFF. CDR3 DNA: TGTGCCAGCAGCTTGGCCGAGGTCGAAGCTTTCTTT. Full variable domain (remainder filled in from reference TRBV5-6 and TRBJ1-1): DAGVTQSPTHLIKTRGQQVTLRCSPKSGHDTVSWYQQALGQGPQFIFQYYEEEERQRGNFPDRFSGHQFPNYSSELNVNALLLGDSALYLCASSLAEVEAFFGQGTRLTVV.

Of note for this clone: Other DNA sequences in the same sample also yield this CDR3. The CDR3 region has the DNA TGTGCCAGCAGACTAGCGGGAGTCACCGGGGAGCTGTTTTTT. The encoded protein is CASRLAGVTGELFF. This chain links TRBV6-5 with TRBJ2-2; 11 positions match TRBD2. Germline CDR1 reads MNHEY; CDR2 reads SVGAGI. CDR3 size: 14 residues. The J segment lost 4 bases and the V segment lost 6 bases, leaving 1 base of the junction unmatched.

The J gene is TRBJ2-1, the V gene TRBV19; D gene unclear. The CDR3 length is 14 residues. V was shortened by 7 bases and J by 9 bases, with 19 bases between the two germline ends. Germline values: CDR1 LNHDA, CDR2 SQIVND (reference sequence). As DNA, the CDR3 is TGTGCCAGTAACCCCCGTGGGGATTTGGGTGAGCAGTTCTTC. Its translation: CASNPRGDLGEQFF.

The rearrangement uses TRBV27 and TRBJ1-3; perhaps TRBD1 as D (6 bases). The germline V and J ends were trimmed by 5 bases and 0 bases, with 14 bases remaining between them. The germline gives CDR1 MNHEY, CDR2 SMNVEV (reference sequence). The CDR3 loop spans 16 amino acids. CDR3 residues: CASSTSGTTSGNTIYF. DNA for the CDR3: TGTGCCAGCAGTACCTCCGGGACAACCTCTGGAAACACCATATATTTT.

This clone was counted once. The CDR3, as DNA: TGTGCCAGCAGCGAAGGCACTAGAGTTGAGCAGTTCTTC. Protein: CASSEGTRVEQFF. The chain links TRBV9 to TRBJ2-1; D perhaps matches TRBD2 (5 bases). The CDR3 consists of 13 residues. V was shortened by 3 bases and J by 9 bases, with 13 bases between the two germline ends. CDR1 is SGDLS and CDR2 is YYNGEE in the germline V gene. The full variable domain, with the rest looked up from reference TRBV9 and TRBJ2-1, is DSGVTQTPKHLITATGQRVTLRCSPRSGDLSVYWYQQSLDQGLQFLIQYYNGEERAKGNILERFSAQQFPDLHSELNLSSLELGDSALYFCASSEGTRVEQFFGPGTRLTVL.

This clone has a single count. The rearrangement joins TRBV11-2 to TRBJ2-3; no firm D call. V shed 4 bases and J shed 6 bases, with 5 bases lying between them. The CDR3 runs 11 residues. CDR1 is SGHAT, CDR2 FQNNGV, per germline. The CDR3 bases are TGTGCCAGCAGCTCGGAGGATACGCAGTATTTT. Residues: CASSSEDTQYF.

This chain links TRBV4-3 with TRBJ2-1; a possible D gene is TRBD2 (6 bases). V was shortened by 1 base and J by 3 bases, with 13 bases between the two germline ends. The germline V gene has CDR1 LGHNA and CDR2 YSLEER. CDR3 length: 16 amino acids. This chain's CDR3 is CASSQAPSSDYNEQFF. CDR3 nucleotides: TGCGCCAGCAGCCAAGCACCTTCTAGCGACTACAATGAGCAGTTCTTC.

This clone was recorded a few times. The chain links TRBV5-6 to TRBJ1-1; D call uncertain. The CDR3 is 12 residues long. The V end was cut by 0 bases, the J end by 4 bases, with 4 bases between. Germline values: CDR1 SGHDT, CDR2 YYEEEE. CDR3 protein: CASSLVTTEAFF. For the CDR3, the DNA is TGTGCCAGCAGCTTGGTAACCACTGAAGCTTTCTTT. The full variable domain, completed using reference TRBV5-6 and TRBJ1-1, is DAGVTQSPTHLIKTRGQQVTLRCSPKSGHDTVSWYQQALGQGPQFIFQYYEEEERQRGNFPDRFSGHQFPNYSSELNVNALLLGDSALYLCASSLVTTEAFFGQGTRLTVV.

This clone was detected only once. V and J are TRBV6-6 and TRBJ2-7; 8 bases agree with TRBD1. Losses at the gene ends were 8 bases for V and 5 bases for J; bases not matched to a gene: 11. In germline, CDR1 is MNHNY, CDR2 SVGAGI (reference sequence). The CDR3 length is 14 residues. The CDR3 loop reads CASRSFSGGDEQYF. CDR3 nucleotide sequence: TGTGCCAGCCGTTCGTTCTCAGGGGGCGACGAGCAGTACTTC.

The chain links TRBV14 to TRBJ1-4; 7 positions agree with TRBD1. CDR3 length equals 17 residues. Germline V lookup: CDR1 SGHDN, CDR2 FVKESK. The ends lost 0 bases at V and 8 bases at J; junction bases unmatched: 12. CDR3 nucleotides: TGTGCCAGCAGCCAAGATTTGGGAACAGGGGTGCGAGAAAAACTGTTTTTT. It encodes CASSQDLGTGVREKLFF.

The chain employs TRBV6-1 and TRBJ1-2; no reliable D call. Germline assignment: CDR1 MNHNS and CDR2 SASEGT. The CDR3 totals 12 residues. V lost 4 bases, J lost 6 bases, and 9 bases lay in between. The CDR3 nucleotides are TGTGCCAGCAGTGCAATGGGCGATGGCTACACCTTC. Encoded protein: CASSAMGDGYTF.

The V call is TRBV6-5, the J call TRBJ2-7; no firm D call. Trimming took off 4 bases at V and 0 bases at J, with 10 bases between the two ends. The germline gives CDR1 MNHEY, CDR2 SVGAGI. The CDR3 covers 14 residues. The CDR3 protein is CASSSGRSSYEQYF. CDR3 DNA sequence: TGTGCCAGCAGTTCCGGACGTAGCTCCTACGAGCAGTACTTC.

This chain's CDR3 is CATGSGANVLTF. The CDR3 DNA follows: TGTGCCACCGGCTCTGGGGCCAACGTCCTGACTTTC. The V gene is TRBV7-9, the J gene TRBJ2-6; D not certain. Trimming took 10 bases from V and 0 from J, leaving 4 bases between them. There are 12 residues in the CDR3. Germline V gives CDR1 SEHNR, CDR2 FQNEAQ (reference sequence).

CDR3 nucleotide sequence: TGTGCCAGCAGCTTTGGGGGGGCTCGCACAGATACGCAGTATTTT. Translation gives CASSFGGARTDTQYF. V usage is TRBV5-8 and J usage is TRBJ2-3, with a possible D match to TRBD2 (7 bases). Per germline, CDR1 SGHTS and CDR2 YDEGEE. CDR3 length: 15 amino acids. The V end lost 2 bases, the J end lost 1 base, and 11 bases lay between the germline ends. The full variable domain, completed using reference TRBV5-8 and TRBJ2-3, is EAGVTQSPTHLIKTRGQQATLRCSPISGHTSVYWYQQALGLGLQFLLWYDEGEERNRGNFPPRFSGRQFPNYSSELNVNALELEDSALYLCASSFGGARTDTQYFGPGTRLTVL.

Regarding this clone: Sequence at one end of the junction differs from germline and may be a read error. J is TRBJ1-5 and V is TRBV27; D gene ambiguous. From germline, CDR1 is MNHEY and CDR2 SMNVEV (reference sequence). The CDR3 is made up of 14 amino acids. CDR3 DNA sequence: TGTGCCAGCAGTTTTTCGCGTAGCGATCAGCCCCAGCATTTT. This codes for CASSFSRSDQPQHF.